A single sample gave rise to the 17 T cell receptor beta chains below, sequenced in a study of blood T cell repertoires in COVID-19. Sequenced by immunoSEQ multiplex PCR; TCRdb stores in-frame clones only, minus some. The sample has 100,000 to 150,000 clones; around 89% are singletons. The sequenced sample was peripheral blood. All receptors derive from a man aged 50 to 60 with active or convalescent COVID-19.

This clone was observed once. The V gene is TRBV2, the J gene TRBJ2-7; 10 bases line up with TRBD1. The CDR3 runs to 13 residues. CDR1 SNHLY and CDR2 FYNNEI come from the germline V gene. The trim removed 8 bases at V and 4 bases at J, leaving 5 bases unmatched. DNA for the CDR3: TGTGCCAGCGCAACGGGACAGGGGTACGAGCAGTACTTC. Encoded protein: CASATGQGYEQYF.

The rearrangement uses TRBV6-2 or TRBV6-3 and TRBJ2-5; the match to TRBD2 covers 8 bases. Germline assignment: CDR1 MNHEY and CDR2 SVGEGT. V lost 4 bases, J lost 9 bases, and 13 bases stayed unmatched. The CDR3 extends over 15 amino acids. CDR3 residues: CASSSPAGGNPAQYF. The CDR3 DNA follows: TGTGCCAGCAGTTCCCCCGCGGGGGGCAACCCGGCCCAGTACTTC.

This sequence joins TRBV6-5 and TRBJ1-5; the D is unclear. Per the germline V gene, CDR1 is MNHEY and CDR2 is SVGAGI. This CDR3 comprises 14 residues. V lost 7 bases and J lost 7, with 17 bases in between. CDR3 region: CASITFEGGQPQHF. The CDR3 region has the DNA TGTGCCAGCATTACATTTGAGGGAGGGCAGCCCCAGCATTTT.

The V and J genes are TRBV18 and TRBJ1-1; tentative D call: TRBD1 (6 bases). This CDR3 has 15 residues. Germline assignment: CDR1 KGHSH and CDR2 LQKENI. V lost 6 bases, J lost 1 base, and 15 bases lay in between. The CDR3 here is CASSISRTENTEAFF. CDR3 DNA sequence: TGTGCCAGCTCTATTTCTAGGACAGAGAACACTGAAGCTTTCTTT.

This chain links TRBV10-3 with TRBJ1-5, with TRBD1 matching 8 bases. Per germline, CDR1 ENHRY and CDR2 SYGVKD. V shed 6 bases, J shed 4 bases, and the junction held 5 bases outside the gene matches. The CDR3 has 14 residues. The CDR3 spells CAIRDREDNQPQHF. The CDR3 DNA sequence: TGTGCCATCAGGGACAGGGAAGATAATCAGCCCCAGCATTTT.

This clone appeared once. The chain recombines TRBV12-3 or TRBV12-4 with TRBJ1-4; TRBD1 is a possible D gene (6 bases). The CDR3 runs to 12 residues. Trimming left V 3 bases short and J 12 bases short, with 11 bases between. CDR3 DNA: TGTGCCAGCAGTTTGGGGGAGGGGGAACTGTTTTTT. Its protein product is CASSLGEGELFF.

This sequence joins TRBV10-3 and TRBJ2-3; 10 positions agree with TRBD2. After removal of 2 bases from V and 2 bases from J, the junction contained 10 bases not matched to a gene. Germline loops: CDR1 ENHRY, CDR2 SYGVKD. This CDR3 has 18 residues. Here the CDR3 reads CAISEPPGSGRDTDTQYF. The CDR3 nucleotides read TGTGCCATCAGTGAGCCGCCCGGGAGCGGGAGGGACACAGATACGCAGTATTTT.

The rearrangement uses TRBV5-1 and TRBJ2-2, with 8 nucleotides matching TRBD1. The junction had 5 bases not matched to a gene; V was cut back by 3 bases and J by 1 base. This CDR3 spans 16 amino acids. Per germline, CDR1 SGHRS and CDR2 YFSETQ. The CDR3 nucleotides read TGCGCCAGCAGCTACACCGGGACAGGGAACACCGGGGAGCTGTTTTTT. This sequence encodes CASSYTGTGNTGELFF.

V usage is TRBV28 and J usage is TRBJ2-5, with D perhaps matching TRBD2 (6 bases). Trimming took 3 bases from V and 5 from J, leaving 10 bases between them. The CDR3 extends over 13 amino acids. Germline V CDR1 and CDR2: MDHEN, SYDVKM. For the CDR3, the DNA is TGTGCCAGCAGTTTTAGCGGACCGGAGACCCAGTACTTC. Translated: CASSFSGPETQYF.

The chain combines TRBV6-5 with TRBJ1-4, with unresolved D. From germline, CDR1 is MNHEY and CDR2 SVGAGI. Trimming took off 6 bases at V and 7 bases at J, with 9 bases between the two ends. The CDR3 length is 12 residues. The CDR3 spells CASSHGGEKLFF. DNA for the CDR3: TGTGCCAGCAGCCACGGTGGTGAAAAACTGTTTTTT.

This clone was counted between two and nine times. The genes are TRBV6-2 or TRBV6-3 and TRBJ2-7; the match to TRBD1 covers 8 bases. With V trimmed by 2 bases and J by 0 bases, 3 bases remained unmatched. CDR1 and CDR2 from the germline V gene are MNHEY and SVGEGT. This CDR3 is built from 15 residues. The DNA of the CDR3 is TGTGCCAGCAGTTACGGACAGGGAAGCTCCTACGAGCAGTACTTC. This gives the protein CASSYGQGSSYEQYF.

The chain joins TRBV15 to TRBJ2-3; 9 bases are a match to TRBD1. The junction had 6 bases not matched to a gene; V was cut back by 3 bases and J by 2 bases. Per germline, CDR1 LNHNV and CDR2 YYDKDF (reference sequence). The CDR3 has 16 residues. The CDR3 protein is CATSRGQGGSTDTQYF. CDR3 DNA: TGTGCCACCAGCAGGGGACAGGGAGGGTCCACAGATACGCAGTATTTT.

V gene TRBV5-5 combines with J gene TRBJ2-5; 10 bases line up with TRBD1. The CDR3 totals 16 residues. Germline trimming cut 2 bases from V and 4 bases from J; bases unmatched to any gene: 8. Germline V gives CDR1 SGHKS, CDR2 YYEKEE (reference sequence). CDR3 loop: CASSFVPGQGPETQYF. The DNA of the CDR3 is TGTGCCAGCAGCTTCGTACCGGGACAGGGGCCAGAGACCCAGTACTTC.

The gene calls are TRBV7-2 and TRBJ1-1, with 8 bases fitting TRBD1. The J segment lost 6 bases and the V segment lost 3 bases, leaving 3 bases of the junction unmatched. The CDR3 runs to 13 residues. CDR1 SGHTA and CDR2 FQGNSA come from the germline V gene. CDR3 sequence: CASSFDRGAEAFF. CDR3 DNA sequence: TGTGCCAGCAGCTTCGACAGGGGCGCTGAAGCTTTCTTT.

Notes on this clone: Other nucleotide sequences in the sample specify the same CDR3. V and J are TRBV29-1 and TRBJ2-5; 11 bases align to TRBD2. The CDR3 consists of 13 residues. Germline V gene lookup returns CDR1 SQVTM and CDR2 ANQGSEA. With 4 bases clipped from V and 2 bases from J, the junction kept 0 bases outside the gene matches. CDR3 bases: TGCAGCGTTGTAGCGGGAGGGCAAGAGACCCAGTACTTC. The encoded protein is CSVVAGGQETQYF. Looking up the rest from reference TRBV29-1 and TRBJ2-5 gives the full variable domain: SAVISQKPSRDICQRGTSLTIQCQVDSQVTMMFWYRQQPGQSLTLIATANQGSEATYESGFVIDKFPISRPNLTFSTLTVSNMSPEDSSIYLCSVVAGGQETQYFGPGTRLLVL.

The chain has TRBV2 and TRBJ2-1; 8 nucleotides line up with TRBD1. Unmatched junction bases numbered 7, after V lost 6 bases and J lost 9 bases. The CDR3 contains 13 residues. Germline V lookup: CDR1 SNHLY, CDR2 FYNNEI. CDR3 bases: TGTGCCAGCAGGGCGGACAGGGTGAGTGAGCAGTTCTTC. Protein sequence: CASRADRVSEQFF.

The CDR3 is CASSLRPEATYEQYF. DNA of the CDR3: TGTGCCAGCAGCTTGCGACCCGAGGCCACCTACGAGCAGTACTTC. The V call is TRBV5-4, the J call TRBJ2-7; D uncertain. Germline CDR1 SGHNT, CDR2 YYREEE (reference sequence). The V end was cut by 1 base, the J end by 2 bases, with 13 bases between. This CDR3 is built from 15 residues.